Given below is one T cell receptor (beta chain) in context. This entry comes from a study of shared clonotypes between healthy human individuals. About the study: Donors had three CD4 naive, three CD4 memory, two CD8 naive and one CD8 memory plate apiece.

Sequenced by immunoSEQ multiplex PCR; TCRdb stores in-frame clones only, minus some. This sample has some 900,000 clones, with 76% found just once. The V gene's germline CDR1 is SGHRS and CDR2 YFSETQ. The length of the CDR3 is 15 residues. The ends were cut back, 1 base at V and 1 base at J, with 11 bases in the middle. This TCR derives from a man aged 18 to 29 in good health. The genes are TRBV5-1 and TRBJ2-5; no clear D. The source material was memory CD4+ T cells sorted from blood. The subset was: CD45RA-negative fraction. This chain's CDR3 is CASSLRPILQETQYF. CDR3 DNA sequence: TGCGCCAGCAGCTTGCGACCAATACTCCAAGAGACCCAGTACTTC.